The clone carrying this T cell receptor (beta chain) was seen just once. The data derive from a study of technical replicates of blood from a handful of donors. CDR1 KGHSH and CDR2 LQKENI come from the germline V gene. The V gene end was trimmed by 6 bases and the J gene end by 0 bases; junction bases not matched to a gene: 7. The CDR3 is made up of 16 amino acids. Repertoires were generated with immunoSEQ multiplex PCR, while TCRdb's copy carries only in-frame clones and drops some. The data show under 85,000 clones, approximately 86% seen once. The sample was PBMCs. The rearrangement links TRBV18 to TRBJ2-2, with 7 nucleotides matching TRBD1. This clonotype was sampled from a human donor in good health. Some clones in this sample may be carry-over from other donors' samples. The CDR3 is CASSLKGQTNTGELFF. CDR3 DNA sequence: TGTGCCAGCTCTCTAAAGGGACAGACGAACACCGGGGAGCTGTTTTTT.